This T cell receptor beta chain came from a study of vaccination and CD4 T cells after COVID-19. Study findings and constraints: Among reactive clones from convalescent patients, a median around 90% appeared only post-vaccination.

Sequence data for DNA of cultured CD4+ T cells were generated by the Oncomine TCR Beta short-read assay. Someone extracted genomic DNA from cultured CD4+ T cells. TCRdb processed the PCR reads anew with MiXCR; each CDR3 protein has one entry. The sample records about 23,000 distinct CDR3 sequences, roughly two thirds being singletons. Treatment given: approximately 10-day PBMC culture with coronavirus spike peptide pools or control peptides (ViraFEST assay). Of note for this clonotype: What it binds is not known.

The CDR3 is 12 amino acids. Germline V gene sequence: CDR1 GTSNPN, CDR2 SVGIG (reference sequence). V was shortened by 2 bases and J by 0 bases, with 4 bases between the two germline ends. The sample in question was CD4+ T cells from blood, cultured in vitro, obtained after SARS-CoV-2 vaccination. The V and J genes are TRBV30 and TRBJ1-1; D uncertain. The source of this sequence is a human donor who received a COVID-19 vaccine. The CDR3 sequence: CAWSRVNTEAFF. The CDR3 DNA reads TGTGCCTGGAGTAGAGTGAACACTGAAGCTTTCTTT.